This record concerns one T cell receptor beta chain sequence. Donors were Caucasian adults residing in Nashville, Tennessee, USA. This sample was included in a study of shared clonotypes between healthy human individuals. The authors distributed each subset's genomic DNA evenly over several immunoSEQ plates. Assay used: immunoSEQ multiplex PCR; TCRdb lists only in-frame clones, some missing. Of more than 2 million clones listed, approximately 94% are singletons. The sequencing input was naive CD4+ T cells sorted from blood. Subset here: CD45RA+ positively selected. The clonotype comes from a man between 18 and 29 years old in good health.

The CDR3 DNA reads as TGTGCCAGCAGCGTGGGCCTCACTGGAAACACCATATATTTT. Translating gives CASSVGLTGNTIYF. The rearrangement joins TRBV5-5 to TRBJ1-3; D remains ambiguous. Germline CDR1 reads SGHKS; CDR2 reads YYEKEE (reference sequence). V was pared by 4 bases and J by 2 bases, with 10 bases between. This CDR3 region has 14 residues.